This T cell receptor beta chain was identified in a study of T cell responses to AZD1222 COVID-19 vaccine. About the research overall: Doses given second, at about 4 or about 12 weeks, were pooled.

The protocol was immunoSEQ multiplex PCR, while the TCRdb copy is restricted to in-frame clones and leaves out a portion. The data contain more than 250,000 clones, just over 90% of them singletons. Germline V gene lookup returns CDR1 MDHEN and CDR2 SYDVKM. The CDR3 consists of 13 residues. The ends were cut back, 3 bases at V and 2 bases at J, with 7 bases in the middle. For this clone: As yet, its antigen is unknown.

General study findings and limits: A mostly white British donor set with more females was recruited, and clonal diversity was possibly underestimated. Spike was spanned by vaccine-associated CD4 TCRs, which were dominant at 160-218 and 743-854.

The V gene is TRBV28, the J gene TRBJ1-2, with D tentatively TRBD1 (5 bases). Sequences were derived from peripheral blood, sampled on day 0 of AZD1222 vaccination. This clonotype originated in an adult in good health. The CDR3 loop is CASSFRANYGYTF. The DNA for the CDR3 is TGTGCCAGCAGTTTCAGGGCCAACTATGGCTACACCTTC.